The clone carrying this T cell receptor beta chain was detected only a few times. What it binds is not known. Time point defined: healthy volunteer bleed at 2 weeks. It was from unfractionated whole blood that total RNA was extracted. The library labeled individual cDNA molecules by adding unique molecular identifiers to them. MiXCR, run by TCRdb on the RACE reads, gives a single entry per CDR3 protein. The sample consists of 130,000 or so distinct CDR3 sequences, about 8.2% of them appearing once. This record comes from a study of human T cells and chemical hapten exposure. The overall study: Per-sample TCR yields varied mainly from small pooled library volume differences. Study-level points and caveats: The number of TCRs above 1 in 1000 frequency did not change after DPC sensitization.

Germline V gene sequence: CDR1 LGHDT, CDR2 YNNKEL (reference sequence). V lost 2 bases and J 2 bases, leaving 9 bases between the germline ends. This CDR3 has 14 amino acids. The receptor comes from a male donor in good health. Some clones in this sample may be carry-over from other donors' samples. This chain uses TRBV3-1 with TRBJ1-2; a weak D match, TRBD1 (6 bases). The sample taken for sequencing was whole blood. CDR3 sequence (DNA): TGTGCCAGCAGCCAAACAGGGTACAACTATGGCTACACCTTC. Translating it yields CASSQTGYNYGYTF.